This paragraph reports one TCR beta chain. What it binds is unknown. The data stem from a study of T cells in localized non-small cell lung cancer. Study outcomes and limitations: Of the top 100 tumor clones, median around 62 were in adjacent lung, 25 to 35 among its top 100. Increased T cell density in blood showed an association with longer overall survival.

This CDR3 comprises 17 residues. The germline V gene has CDR1 MGHDK and CDR2 SYGVNS. V was clipped by 1 base and J by 5 bases, with 21 bases between them. The method was immunoSEQ multiplex PCR; TCRdb's version includes in-frame clones alone and lacks a portion of them. The repertoire holds 75,000 to 90,000 clones, with 80% to 90% as singletons. This sequence was found in a man aged 40 to 69 with stage I lung adenocarcinoma. This rearrangement joins TRBV25-1 to TRBJ2-7, with D tentatively TRBD2 (6 bases). The sequenced sample was peripheral blood, obtained before any cancer treatment. Here the CDR3 DNA reads TGTGCCAGCAGTGAATCGAAAACCCTAGCGAGCCTCCACGAGCAGTACTTC. It translates to CASSESKTLASLHEQYF.